Below, 25 T cell receptor beta chains from the same sample are listed, as sequenced in a study of cytomegalovirus exposure and HLA in healthy donors. PCR employed 60 Vbeta and 13 Jbeta primers. The repertoire was sequenced with immunoSEQ multiplex PCR; TCRdb's copy has only in-frame clones and lacks some. This sample has 110,000 to 150,000 clones, with about three quarters found just once. The sequencing input was PBMCs. The source is a woman between 35 and 50 years old in good health and CMV-seronegative.

This sequence joins TRBV27 and TRBJ1-1; D remains unclear. This CDR3 contains 13 residues. The V end was cut by 8 bases, the J end by 4 bases, with 14 bases between. From germline, CDR1 is MNHEY and CDR2 SMNVEV (reference sequence). In DNA, the CDR3 is TGTGCCAGCGTATCTCCTTCTTTCACTGAAGCTTTCTTT. Protein: CASVSPSFTEAFF.

V usage is TRBV7-9 and J usage is TRBJ1-2; 10 bases match TRBD1. The CDR3 loop spans 15 amino acids. The J segment lost 2 bases and the V segment lost 6 bases, leaving 6 bases of the junction unmatched. From germline, CDR1 is SEHNR and CDR2 FQNEAQ (reference sequence). As DNA, the CDR3 is TGTGCCAGCAGTATAGGACAGGGGGTCAACTATGGCTACACCTTC. Protein product: CASSIGQGVNYGYTF.

This chain connects TRBV5-6 to TRBJ1-1; no clear D. CDR1 and CDR2 (germline): SGHDT, YYEEEE. The V gene lost 4 bases and the J gene lost 3 bases, with 13 bases spanning the gap. The CDR3 sequence is 14 residues long. In nucleotides, the CDR3 is TGTGCCAGCAGCATCACGCGGGAGGACACTGAAGCTTTCTTT. Its protein product is CASSITREDTEAFF.

This clone was found a few times. The genes are TRBV9 and TRBJ1-4, with 9 bases aligning to TRBD1. Looked up from germline, CDR1 is SGDLS and CDR2 is YYNGEE. The CDR3 is made up of 14 amino acids. With V trimmed by 5 bases and J by 7 bases, 6 bases remained unmatched. The CDR3 protein is CASSFGTGSEKLFF. In nucleotides, the CDR3 is TGTGCCAGCAGTTTCGGGACAGGGAGTGAAAAACTGTTTTTT.

The chain is built from TRBV6-4 and TRBJ2-3; 8 bases align to TRBD1. Germline V gene data show CDR1 as MRHNA and CDR2 as SNTAGT. The CDR3 has 14 residues. V trimming: 4 bases; J trimming: 3 bases; junction bases outside the gene matches: 3. Written as DNA, the CDR3 is TGTGCCAGCAGTGTAGACAGGGGAACAGATACGCAGTATTTT. The encoded protein is CASSVDRGTDTQYF.

Only a few counts were recorded for this clone. The CDR3 region has the DNA TGTGCCAGAAGCGAAAGGACTAGTTCCTACAATGAGCAGTTCTTC. Translation: CARSERTSSYNEQFF. V is TRBV5-3 and J is TRBJ2-1, with 7 nucleotides matching TRBD2. TRBV5-3 is an ORF for which the function is uncertain. V was clipped by 4 bases and J by 1 base; unmatched bases: 5. This CDR3 comprises 15 residues.

This chain uses TRBV4-3 with TRBJ1-2, with TRBD1 identical over 8 bases. The CDR3 loop spans 16 amino acids. Germline CDR1 reads LGHNA; CDR2 reads YSLEER. J lost 6 bases, V lost 1 base, and 10 bases had no gene match. DNA of the CDR3: TGCGCCAGCAGCCAAGTCTACAGGGGGTTAGGAAATGGCTACACCTTC. Translating it yields CASSQVYRGLGNGYTF.

The rearrangement uses TRBV6-6 and TRBJ2-3; perhaps TRBD2 as D (6 bases). This CDR3 is built from 14 residues. Per germline, CDR1 MNHNY and CDR2 SVGAGI (reference sequence). V lost 2 bases and J 1 base, leaving 7 bases between the germline ends. The CDR3, as DNA: TGTGCCAGCAGTTACCGCGGGGGCACAGATACGCAGTATTTT. This encodes CASSYRGGTDTQYF.

V and J are TRBV18 and TRBJ2-7; 9 bases fit TRBD2. The length of the CDR3 is 13 residues. The junction had 9 bases not matched to a gene; V was cut back by 3 bases and J by 12 bases. Germline loops: CDR1 KGHSH, CDR2 LQKENI. As DNA, the CDR3 is TGTGCCAGCTCACCCGCTAGCGGGGAAAGATGGTACTTC. Translation gives CASSPASGERWYF.

Here the CDR3 DNA reads TGCGCCAGCAGCTTGGGACAGGGGCTAATGGACACTGAAGCTTTCTTT. It translates to CASSLGQGLMDTEAFF. The chain carries TRBV5-1 and TRBJ1-1; 8 nucleotides agree with TRBD1. Germline V lookup: CDR1 SGHRS, CDR2 YFSETQ. This CDR3 contains 16 residues. V shed 0 bases, J shed 3 bases, and the junction held 7 bases outside the gene matches. Filled out from reference TRBV5-1 and TRBJ1-1, the complete variable domain reads KAGVTQTPRYLIKTRGQQVTLSCSPISGHRSVSWYQQTPGQGLQFLFEYFSETQRNKGNFPGRFSGRQFSNSRSEMNVSTLELGDSALYLCASSLGQGLMDTEAFFGQGTRLTVV.

In its sample, this clone was seen a few times. This sequence joins TRBV2 and TRBJ2-5, with 7 nucleotides matching TRBD1. The CDR3 loop spans 14 amino acids. Germline assignment: CDR1 SNHLY and CDR2 FYNNEI. The V gene end was trimmed by 5 bases and the J gene end by 9 bases; junction bases not matched to a gene: 12. CDR3 amino acids: CASSNRDRRTPQYF. CDR3 nucleotides: TGTGCCAGCAGTAACCGGGACAGACGTACGCCCCAGTACTTC.

The chain has TRBV2 and TRBJ1-2; tentatively, D is TRBD1 (5 bases). CDR3 size: 13 residues. V was clipped by 6 bases and J by 0 bases, with 8 bases between them. Germline CDR1 SNHLY, CDR2 FYNNEI. The CDR3 spells CASSATANYGYTF. In DNA, the CDR3 is TGTGCCAGCAGCGCGACAGCTAACTATGGCTACACCTTC.

This chain joins TRBV10-3 and TRBJ1-1; perhaps TRBD1 as D (6 bases). The CDR3 spans 15 residues. Germline V gene lookup returns CDR1 ENHRY and CDR2 SYGVKD. Trimming shortened V by 2 bases and J by 4 bases, and 14 bases separated the two germline ends. CDR3 nucleotide sequence: TGTGCCATCAGTGAGGGAAGGGGGTTGGGCACTGAAGCTTTCTTT. Translating it yields CAISEGRGLGTEAFF.

Here the CDR3 reads CASSQGTSGDNEQFF. The CDR3 region has the DNA TGTGCCAGCAGCCAAGGTACTAGTGGGGACAATGAGCAGTTCTTC. The chain recombines TRBV4-2 with TRBJ2-1; D perhaps matches TRBD2 (5 bases). The germline CDR1 and CDR2 sequences are LGHNA and YNFKEQ. V dropped 1 base and J dropped 5 bases, with 12 bases sitting between them. The CDR3 covers 15 residues.

The CDR3 protein is CASSLDIQGGHGYTF. In DNA form, the CDR3 reads TGTGCCAGCAGCTTAGATATACAGGGCGGACATGGCTACACCTTC. The V gene is TRBV11-2, the J gene TRBJ1-2; D might be TRBD1 (6 bases). V was cut by 0 bases and J by 6 bases, with 14 bases left in between. The CDR3 is 15 amino acids. Germline V CDR1 and CDR2: SGHAT, FQNNGV. Using reference TRBV11-2 and TRBJ1-2 for the parts outside the CDR3, the full variable domain is EAGVAQSPRYKIIEKRQSVAFWCNPISGHATLYWYQQILGQGPKLLIQFQNNGVVDDSQLPKDRFSAERLKGVDSTLKIQPAKLEDSAVYLCASSLDIQGGHGYTFGSGTRLTVV.

This clone was seen a single time. This chain joins TRBV27 and TRBJ2-1; 14 nucleotides agree with TRBD2. With V trimmed by 7 bases and J by 2 bases, 7 bases remained unmatched. Germline V gene data show CDR1 as MNHEY and CDR2 as SMNVEV (reference sequence). There are 17 residues in the CDR3. For the CDR3, the DNA is TGTGCCAGCACCCCAGGACTAGCGGGGGGCCCCTACAATGAGCAGTTCTTC. Amino acid sequence: CASTPGLAGGPYNEQFF.

The V call is TRBV7-2, the J call TRBJ1-4; TRBD1 is a possible D gene (5 bases). Trimming left V 1 base short and J 5 bases short, with 11 bases between. CDR1 and CDR2 from the germline V gene are SGHTA and FQGNSA. The CDR3 consists of 15 residues. The CDR3 coding sequence is TGTGCCAGCAGCTTAGAATGGGGGGGGAATGAAAAACTGTTTTTT. Translation: CASSLEWGGNEKLFF. The variable domain in full, completed from reference TRBV7-2 and TRBJ1-4, reads GAGVSQSPSNKVTEKGKDVELRCDPISGHTALYWYRQSLGQGLEFLIYFQGNSAPDKSGLPSDRFSAERTGGSVSTLTIQRTQQEDSAVYLCASSLEWGGNEKLFFGSGTQLSVL.

The chain combines TRBV19 with TRBJ1-4; D is undetermined. Between the trimmed V and J ends, which lost 3 bases and 5 bases, there was a span of 13 bases. Germline assignment: CDR1 LNHDA and CDR2 SQIVND (reference sequence). CDR3 length equals 15 residues. CDR3 nucleotide sequence: TGTGCCAGTAGTATTTGGTCAGGCAGAAATGAAAAACTGTTTTTT. It encodes CASSIWSGRNEKLFF.

This clone was recorded once. This sequence joins TRBV2 and TRBJ2-5; a possible D gene is TRBD1 (6 bases). The length of the CDR3 is 13 residues. Per germline, CDR1 SNHLY and CDR2 FYNNEI. V gave up 4 bases and J gave up 5 bases, with 11 bases separating them. CDR3 DNA: TGTGCCAGCAGTGCACAGGGCGCCGAGACCCAGTACTTC. Residues: CASSAQGAETQYF.

This chain links TRBV27 with TRBJ2-2; 7 bases line up with TRBD1. Germline V gene sequence: CDR1 MNHEY, CDR2 SMNVEV (reference sequence). The CDR3 extends over 16 amino acids. Losses at the gene ends were 4 bases for V and 5 bases for J; bases not matched to a gene: 10. CDR3 amino acids: CASSSYDRVGTGELFF. As DNA, the CDR3 is TGTGCCAGCAGTTCCTATGACAGGGTGGGGACCGGGGAGCTGTTTTTT.

J is TRBJ1-6 and V is TRBV6-1; D unresolved. V shed 4 bases and J shed 0 bases, with 10 bases lying between them. CDR1 is MNHNS, CDR2 SASEGT, per germline. This CDR3 has 16 residues. The CDR3 coding sequence is TGTGCCAGCAGTGGACGGGGAAGCTCCTATAATTCACCCCTCCACTTT. Protein product: CASSGRGSSYNSPLHF.

This clone has a handful of counts. This rearrangement joins TRBV4-1 to TRBJ2-3; 10 bases line up with TRBD1. J lost 6 bases, V lost 3 bases, and 6 bases had no gene match. The CDR3 length is 15 residues. Germline V CDR1 and CDR2: MGHRA, YSYEKL. CDR3 amino acids: CASSQDRGFADTQYF. The CDR3 nucleotides read TGCGCCAGCAGCCAGGACAGGGGGTTTGCGGATACGCAGTATTTT.

The DNA of the CDR3 is TGTGCCAGTACCAAGCTCCATAATAGCAATCAGCCCCAGCATTTT. Translated: CASTKLHNSNQPQHF. This chain connects TRBV19 to TRBJ1-5; D gene ambiguous. Trimming removed 7 bases from V and 0 bases from J, with 13 bases in between. Germline V gene sequence: CDR1 LNHDA, CDR2 SQIVND (reference sequence). The CDR3 is 15 residues long.

The V and J genes are TRBV5-4 and TRBJ2-5; 12 bases fit TRBD1. The V segment lost 3 bases and the J segment 5 bases; nucleotides outside the gene matches: 8. CDR3 size: 16 residues. Germline-derived CDR1 and CDR2 are SGHNT and YYREEE (reference sequence). The CDR3 protein is CASSSGDRGRWETQYF. CDR3 DNA sequence: TGTGCCAGCAGCTCCGGGGACAGGGGGCGCTGGGAGACCCAGTACTTC.

This rearrangement joins TRBV6-1 to TRBJ1-4; 9 nucleotides line up with TRBD1. Germline lookup yields CDR1 MNHNS and CDR2 SASEGT. The CDR3 consists of 15 residues. Trimming at V came to 6 bases and at J to 8 bases, leaving 10 bases not matched to a gene. The CDR3 DNA follows: TGTGCCAGCAGCCGTTCGACAGGGGGGGGAGAAAAACTGTTTTTT. This encodes CASSRSTGGGEKLFF.